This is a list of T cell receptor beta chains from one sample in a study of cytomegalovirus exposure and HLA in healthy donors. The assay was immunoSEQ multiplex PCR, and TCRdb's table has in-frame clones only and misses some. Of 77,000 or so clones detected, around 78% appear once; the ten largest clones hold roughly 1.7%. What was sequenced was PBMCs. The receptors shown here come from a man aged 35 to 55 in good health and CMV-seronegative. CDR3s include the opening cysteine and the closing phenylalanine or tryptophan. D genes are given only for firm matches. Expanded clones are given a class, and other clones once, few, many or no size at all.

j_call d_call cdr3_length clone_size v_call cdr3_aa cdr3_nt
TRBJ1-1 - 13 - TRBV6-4 CASSEQLNTEAFF TGTGCCAGCAGTGAACAGCTTAACACTGAAGCTTTCTTT
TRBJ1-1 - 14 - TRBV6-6 CASSYQGMNTEAFF TGTGCCAGCAGTTATCAGGGAATGAACACTGAAGCTTTCTTT
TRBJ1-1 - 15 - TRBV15 CATSRTLYHRDGAFF TGTGCCACCAGCAGGACTCTTTACCACAGGGATGGAGCTTTCTTT
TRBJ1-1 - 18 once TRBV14 CASSRSIRDSHLNTEAFF TGTGCCAGCAGCCGCAGCATCCGGGACTCTCACCTGAACACTGAAGCTTTCTTT
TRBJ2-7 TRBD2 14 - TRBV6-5 CASSPRSGRAEQYF TGTGCCAGCAGTCCACGAAGCGGGAGAGCAGAGCAGTACTTC
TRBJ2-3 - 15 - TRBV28 CASSLNYPSTDTQYF TGTGCCAGCAGTTTAAACTACCCCAGCACAGATACGCAGTATTTT
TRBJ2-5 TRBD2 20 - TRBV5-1 CASSLAGTSGRGGRVETQYF TGCGCCAGCAGCTTAGCCGGGACTAGCGGGAGAGGGGGCCGAGTGGAGACCCAGTACTTC
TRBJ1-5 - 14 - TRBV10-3 CAISESRSNQPQHF TGTGCCATCAGTGAGTCGAGGAGTAATCAGCCCCAGCATTTT
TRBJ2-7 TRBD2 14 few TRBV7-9 CASSLGLAGGEQYF TGTGCCAGCAGCCTTGGACTAGCGGGAGGCGAGCAGTACTTC
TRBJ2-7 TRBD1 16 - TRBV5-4 CASSLGSDRGTYEQYF TGTGCCAGCAGCCTGGGGTCGGACAGGGGTACCTACGAGCAGTACTTC
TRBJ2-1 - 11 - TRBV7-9 CSSSREGEQFF TGTTCCAGCAGCCGAGAGGGTGAGCAGTTCTTC
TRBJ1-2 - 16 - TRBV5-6 CASRTQLLGRNYGYTF TGTGCCAGCAGAACACAGCTGCTAGGGAGGAATTATGGCTACACCTTC